These 12 T cell receptor beta chains originate from one sample sequenced in a study of cytotoxic CD8 clonotypes in ibrutinib-treated CLL. Here immunoSEQ multiplex PCR was the method, and the copy in TCRdb shows in-frame clones only, minus some. The sample lists 250,000 to 350,000 clones; 70% to 80% were seen once. The sequencing used PBMCs, collected at disease progression, from a patient treated with ibrutinib. The receptors derive from a human donor with chronic lymphocytic leukemia.

The sample holds a few counts of this clone. This chain uses TRBV29-1 with TRBJ2-3; 9 nucleotides match TRBD1. Per germline, CDR1 SQVTM and CDR2 ANQGSEA. The CDR3 length is 13 residues. The junction had 3 bases not matched to a gene; V was cut back by 7 bases and J by 1 base. CDR3 protein: CSAWTGGTDTQYF. For the CDR3, the DNA is TGCAGCGCTTGGACAGGGGGCACAGATACGCAGTATTTT.

This sequence joins TRBV19 and TRBJ1-2, with 7 bases aligning to TRBD1. CDR1 LNHDA and CDR2 SQIVND come from the germline V gene (reference sequence). The CDR3 covers 16 residues. J lost 0 bases, V lost 0 bases, and 4 bases had no gene match. The CDR3 reads CASSIDRDRANYGYTF. In DNA form, the CDR3 reads TGTGCCAGTAGTATAGATCGAGACAGGGCTAACTATGGCTACACCTTC.

This clone was seen more than once but under ten times. The chain couples TRBV15 to TRBJ2-1, with D possibly TRBD1 on 6 matching bases. Trimming left V 5 bases short and J 9 bases short, with 35 bases between. This CDR3 comprises 20 residues. Germline CDR1 is LNHNV and CDR2 is YYDKDF (reference sequence). The CDR3 nucleotides read TGTGCCACCAGCTACACTTCCTACGACAGGTCCACCCAGGGTCGGGGTGAGCAGTTCTTC. The encoded protein is CATSYTSYDRSTQGRGEQFF.

This rearrangement joins TRBV11-1 to TRBJ2-2, with 8 nucleotides matching TRBD1. This CDR3 region has 18 residues. Germline trimming cut 5 bases from V and 5 bases from J; bases unmatched to any gene: 16. Germline V gives CDR1 SGHAT, CDR2 FQDESV (reference sequence). The CDR3 region is CASSLGQGNGLYTGELFF. The CDR3 DNA reads as TGTGCCAGCAGCCTAGGACAGGGCAATGGGTTGTATACCGGGGAGCTGTTTTTT.

This clone was recorded a few times. The V gene is TRBV7-6, the J gene TRBJ2-2; the D call may be TRBD1 or TRBD2 (5 bases each). V shed 5 bases and J shed 4 bases, with 14 bases lying between them. Germline values: CDR1 SGHVS, CDR2 FNYEAQ. The CDR3 is 15 residues long. The CDR3 region has the DNA TGTGCCAGCAGCCTAGGGGCGGGTCGCACCGGGGAGCTGTTTTTT. Encoded protein: CASSLGAGRTGELFF.

This chain joins TRBV5-1 and TRBJ1-1; D uncertain. V shed 3 bases and J shed 5 bases, with 8 bases lying between them. Germline CDR1 reads SGHRS; CDR2 reads YFSETQ. The CDR3 runs to 12 residues. CDR3 region: CASSSSGTEAFF. The DNA of the CDR3 is TGCGCCAGCAGCTCGTCGGGGACTGAAGCTTTCTTT.

The CDR3 nucleotides are TGTGCCAGCAGTTTGGTACAGCAAACCTCCTACGAGCAGTACTTC. It translates to CASSLVQQTSYEQYF. The chain recombines TRBV27 with TRBJ2-7; D unresolved. V was pared by 3 bases and J by 0 bases, with 12 bases between. Germline V lookup: CDR1 MNHEY, CDR2 SMNVEV (reference sequence). There are 15 residues in the CDR3.

This clone occurred once. This sequence joins TRBV2 and TRBJ2-5; no clear D gene. CDR3 length: 11 amino acids. The V gene lost 5 bases and the J gene lost 5 bases, with 6 bases spanning the gap. CDR1 SNHLY and CDR2 FYNNEI come from the germline V gene. The CDR3 nucleotides are TGTGCCAGCAGTCAATACGAGACCCAGTACTTC. Protein product: CASSQYETQYF. The full variable domain, rest sourced from reference TRBV2 and TRBJ2-5, is EPEVTQTPSHQVTQMGQEVILRCVPISNHLYFYWYRQILGQKVEFLVSFYNNEISEKSEIFDDQFSVERPDGSNFTLKIRSTKLEDSAMYFCASSQYETQYFGPGTRLLVL.

The V and J genes are TRBV6-1 and TRBJ2-7, with 11 nucleotides matching TRBD2. Germline loops: CDR1 MNHNS, CDR2 SASEGT. The CDR3 has 15 residues. V shed 2 bases and J 7 bases; nucleotides not matched to a gene: 7. The CDR3 DNA sequence: TGTGCCAGCAGTGAACCTGTAGCGGGGGGGTATGAGCAGTACTTC. It translates to CASSEPVAGGYEQYF.

V gene TRBV4-1 combines with J gene TRBJ2-1, with D perhaps TRBD2 (5 bases). This CDR3 comprises 18 residues. In germline, CDR1 is MGHRA, CDR2 YSYEKL. With 2 bases removed from V and 2 bases from J, the gap between germline ends came to 19 bases. CDR3 sequence reads: CASSQPMGRDYTYNEQFF. CDR3 sequence (DNA): TGCGCCAGCAGCCAACCTATGGGCCGGGATTACACCTACAATGAGCAGTTCTTC.

The sample holds one count of this clone. The rearrangement uses TRBV15 and TRBJ1-2, with 7 nucleotides matching TRBD1. Unmatched junction bases numbered 10, after V lost 5 bases and J lost 4 bases. The CDR3 totals 15 residues. Germline lookup yields CDR1 LNHNV and CDR2 YYDKDF (reference sequence). CDR3 in amino acids: CATSSSGQPFYGYTF. CDR3 DNA: TGTGCCACCAGCTCATCGGGACAGCCCTTCTATGGCTACACCTTC.

The genes are TRBV18 and TRBJ2-1; D unclear. Looked up from germline, CDR1 is KGHSH and CDR2 is LQKENI. V shed 4 bases and J shed 3 bases, with 10 bases lying between them. This CDR3 region has 14 residues. The CDR3 DNA reads TGTGCCAGCTCACTCACAGTACTCTACAATGAGCAGTTCTTC. Translated: CASSLTVLYNEQFF.